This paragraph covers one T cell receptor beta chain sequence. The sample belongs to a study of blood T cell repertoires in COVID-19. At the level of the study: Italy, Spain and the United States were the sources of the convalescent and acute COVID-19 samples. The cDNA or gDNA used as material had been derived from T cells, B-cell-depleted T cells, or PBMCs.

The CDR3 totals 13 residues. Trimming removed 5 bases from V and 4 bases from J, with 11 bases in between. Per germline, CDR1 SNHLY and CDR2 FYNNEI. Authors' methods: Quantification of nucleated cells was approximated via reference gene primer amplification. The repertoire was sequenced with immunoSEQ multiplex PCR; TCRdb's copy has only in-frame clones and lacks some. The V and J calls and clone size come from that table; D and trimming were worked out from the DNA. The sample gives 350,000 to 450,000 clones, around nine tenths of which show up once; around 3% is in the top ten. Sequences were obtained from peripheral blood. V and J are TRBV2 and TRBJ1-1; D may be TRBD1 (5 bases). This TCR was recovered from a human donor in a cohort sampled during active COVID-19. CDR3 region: CASSQGWVTEAFF. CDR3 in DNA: TGTGCCAGCAGTCAGGGTTGGGTCACTGAAGCTTTCTTT.